The rows below give T cell receptor beta chains drawn from one sample of a study of cytomegalovirus exposure and HLA in healthy donors. Clones were read by immunoSEQ multiplex PCR, and TCRdb kept only the in-frame ones, dropping some. The sample records roughly 190,000 clones, more than 70% being singletons. Input material: PBMCs. These receptors all stem from a woman under 30 in good health and CMV-seronegative. Both conserved end residues are part of each CDR3. Each record gives: clone size, V gene, D gene, J gene, CDR3 protein, CDR3 DNA. The D gene is left open where the match is weak. Where a row states a size, it is once, few, many or the class of an expanded clone; other rows omit it.

abundance: -
v_gene: TRBV6-6
d_gene: TRBD2
j_gene: TRBJ2-2
CDR3aa: CASSGTNTGELFF
CDR3nt: TGTGCCAGTAGCGGGACGAACACCGGGGAGCTGTTTTTT

abundance: -
v_gene: TRBV28
d_gene: TRBD1
j_gene: TRBJ1-5
CDR3aa: CASRRTGGNQPQHF
CDR3nt: TGTGCCAGCAGAAGGACAGGCGGCAATCAGCCCCAGCATTTT

abundance: -
v_gene: TRBV2
d_gene: TRBD2
j_gene: TRBJ2-5
CDR3aa: CASSGLAETQYF
CDR3nt: TGTGCCAGCAGTGGACTAGCCGAGACCCAGTACTTC

abundance: once
v_gene: TRBV5-1
d_gene: TRBD1
j_gene: TRBJ2-5
CDR3aa: CASSLGGQQETQYF
CDR3nt: TGCGCCAGCAGCTTGGGGGGACAGCAAGAGACCCAGTACTTC

abundance: -
v_gene: TRBV6-1
d_gene: TRBD1
j_gene: TRBJ1-2
CDR3aa: CASSGDRLYGYTF
CDR3nt: TGTGCCAGCAGTGGGGACAGACTCTATGGCTACACCTTC

abundance: -
v_gene: TRBV6-1
d_gene: TRBD1
j_gene: TRBJ1-1
CDR3aa: CASSEGSGGRTEAFF
CDR3nt: TGTGCCAGCAGTGAAGGCTCAGGGGGTAGGACTGAAGCTTTCTTT

abundance: -
v_gene: TRBV5-1
d_gene: TRBD1
j_gene: TRBJ2-4
CDR3aa: CASSLSGQGENIQYF
CDR3nt: TGCGCCAGCAGCTTGAGTGGCCAGGGGGAAAACATTCAGTACTTC

abundance: few
v_gene: TRBV5-8
d_gene: -
j_gene: TRBJ1-6
CDR3aa: CASSFGNSPLHF
CDR3nt: TGTGCCAGCAGCTTCGGGAATTCACCCCTCCACTTT

abundance: -
v_gene: TRBV27
d_gene: -
j_gene: TRBJ1-2
CDR3aa: CASSLGSYYGYTF
CDR3nt: TGTGCCAGCAGTTTAGGCTCGTACTATGGCTACACCTTC

abundance: -
v_gene: TRBV10-3
d_gene: TRBD1
j_gene: TRBJ2-5
CDR3aa: CAVGQGAETQYF
CDR3nt: TGTGCCGTCGGACAGGGTGCGGAGACCCAGTACTTC

abundance: few
v_gene: TRBV4-1
d_gene: TRBD1
j_gene: TRBJ1-1
CDR3aa: CASSQLSQGWSTEAFF
CDR3nt: TGCGCCAGCAGCCAACTATCACAGGGGTGGAGCACTGAAGCTTTCTTT

abundance: -
v_gene: TRBV7-9
d_gene: TRBD1
j_gene: TRBJ1-1
CDR3aa: CASSTWTGWNTEAFF
CDR3nt: TGTGCCAGCAGCACCTGGACAGGGTGGAACACTGAAGCTTTCTTT

abundance: -
v_gene: TRBV7-2
d_gene: -
j_gene: TRBJ1-1
CDR3aa: CASSYRGGVGTNTEAFF
CDR3nt: TGTGCCAGCAGCTACCGGGGCGGGGTGGGGACGAACACTGAAGCTTTCTTT

abundance: -
v_gene: TRBV5-1
d_gene: TRBD2
j_gene: TRBJ2-5
CDR3aa: CASSLWSGGALIETQYF
CDR3nt: TGCGCCAGCAGCTTGTGGAGCGGGGGGGCTCTAATAGAGACCCAGTACTTC

abundance: -
v_gene: TRBV25-1
d_gene: -
j_gene: TRBJ2-1
CDR3aa: CASGYLGAAQFF
CDR3nt: TGTGCCAGCGGATACCTTGGGGCAGCACAGTTCTTC

abundance: -
v_gene: TRBV4-2
d_gene: TRBD1
j_gene: TRBJ2-7
CDR3aa: CASSQSATGGYEQYF
CDR3nt: TGTGCCAGCAGCCAAAGTGCTACAGGGGGCTACGAGCAGTACTTC

abundance: -
v_gene: TRBV12-5
d_gene: -
j_gene: TRBJ2-1
CDR3aa: CASDLPPHYNEQFF
CDR3nt: TGTGCTAGTGACCTCCCTCCACATTACAATGAGCAGTTCTTC

abundance: -
v_gene: TRBV5-1
d_gene: -
j_gene: TRBJ1-2
CDR3aa: CASSPEKNYGYTF
CDR3nt: TGCGCCAGCAGCCCAGAAAAAAACTATGGCTACACCTTC

abundance: -
v_gene: TRBV9
d_gene: TRBD1
j_gene: TRBJ1-1
CDR3aa: CASSPSFGQGEAFF
CDR3nt: TGTGCCAGCAGCCCTAGTTTCGGACAGGGAGAAGCTTTCTTT

abundance: -
v_gene: TRBV29-1
d_gene: TRBD2
j_gene: TRBJ2-3
CDR3aa: CSGGLGSSTDTQYF
CDR3nt: TGCAGCGGTGGACTAGGGTCTAGCACAGATACGCAGTATTTT

abundance: -
v_gene: TRBV18
d_gene: -
j_gene: TRBJ1-2
CDR3aa: CASSPNLNLAGTTYGYTF
CDR3nt: TGTGCCAGCTCACCTAATTTGAATTTAGCCGGGACAACATATGGCTACACCTTC

abundance: -
v_gene: TRBV9
d_gene: -
j_gene: TRBJ1-5
CDR3aa: CASSPEERTSPQHF
CDR3nt: TGTGCCAGCAGCCCGGAGGAACGGACCTCTCCCCAGCATTTT

abundance: -
v_gene: TRBV18
d_gene: -
j_gene: TRBJ1-4
CDR3aa: CASSLTATNEKLFF
CDR3nt: TGTGCCAGCTCACTTACAGCAACTAATGAAAAACTGTTTTTT

abundance: -
v_gene: TRBV7-6
d_gene: TRBD2
j_gene: TRBJ2-7
CDR3aa: CASSQLGRDPGEQYF
CDR3nt: TGTGCCAGCAGCCAACTCGGGAGGGACCCGGGTGAGCAGTACTTC

abundance: few
v_gene: TRBV11-2
d_gene: -
j_gene: TRBJ2-7
CDR3aa: CASSLDFDEQYF
CDR3nt: TGTGCCAGCAGCTTAGATTTCGACGAGCAGTACTTC

abundance: -
v_gene: TRBV27
d_gene: TRBD2
j_gene: TRBJ2-5
CDR3aa: CATGLAGATGETQYF
CDR3nt: TGTGCCACCGGACTAGCGGGAGCTACTGGAGAGACCCAGTACTTC

abundance: -
v_gene: TRBV6-1
d_gene: TRBD2
j_gene: TRBJ2-1
CDR3aa: CASSVPPVWGGQFF
CDR3nt: TGTGCCAGCAGTGTCCCCCCCGTGTGGGGGGGGCAGTTCTTC

abundance: -
v_gene: TRBV4-1
d_gene: -
j_gene: TRBJ1-5
CDR3aa: CASSQARLGNQPQHF
CDR3nt: TGCGCCAGCAGCCAAGCTAGGTTGGGCAATCAGCCCCAGCATTTT

abundance: -
v_gene: TRBV7-2
d_gene: -
j_gene: TRBJ2-3
CDR3aa: CASRIGRGYTDTQYF
CDR3nt: TGTGCCAGCAGAATTGGGCGGGGCTACACAGATACGCAGTATTTT

abundance: -
v_gene: TRBV9
d_gene: TRBD1
j_gene: TRBJ1-3
CDR3aa: CASSPPDRDGNTIYF
CDR3nt: TGTGCCAGCAGCCCCCCCGACAGGGACGGAAACACCATATATTTT

abundance: -
v_gene: TRBV7-2
d_gene: -
j_gene: TRBJ2-7
CDR3aa: CASSPQWSSYEQYF
CDR3nt: TGTGCCAGCAGCCCCCAGTGGAGCTCCTACGAGCAGTACTTC